The rows below give T cell receptor beta chains drawn from one sample of a study of blood T cell repertoires in COVID-19. Here immunoSEQ multiplex PCR was the method, and the copy in TCRdb shows in-frame clones only, minus some. The sample has 60,000 to 70,000 clones; about four fifths are singletons. What was sequenced was peripheral blood. The receptors originated from a man aged 45 to 65 with active COVID-19. Both conserved end residues are part of each CDR3. D genes are given only for firm matches. A clone size is listed for some rows: how often the clone was seen (once, few, many), or a class if it is expanded.

TRBD1	-	TRBV4-1	TRBJ2-5	TGCGCCAGCAGCCAGGAACGGACAGGGGGCTGGGAGACCCAGTACTTC	CASSQERTGGWETQYF
TRBD2	once	TRBV5-4	TRBJ2-7	TGTGCCAGCAGCCTCGGGGGGGGTCGCGCCTCCTACGAGCAGTACTTC	CASSLGGGRASYEQYF
-	-	TRBV5-1	TRBJ1-1	TGCGCCAGCAGTTCCCCGAGGCGACCCGGAGCTTTCTTT	CASSSPRRPGAFF
TRBD2	-	TRBV4-1	TRBJ2-1	TGCGCCAGCAGCCAAGACACGGGAGGCGGCGGGCGAGCCTACAATGAGCAGTTCTTC	CASSQDTGGGGRAYNEQFF
TRBD1	-	TRBV11-1	TRBJ2-5	TGTGCCAGCAGCCCCGGACAGGGGAGGGGAGAGACCCAGTACTTC	CASSPGQGRGETQYF
TRBD2	-	TRBV9	TRBJ2-1	TGTGCCAGCACCATGGCGGGGGGGCAGTACAATGAGCAGTTCTTC	CASTMAGGQYNEQFF
TRBD1	-	TRBV27	TRBJ1-1	TGTGCCAGCAGTGACAGGGGGCTATTTCACACTGAAGCTTTCTTT	CASSDRGLFHTEAFF
-	-	TRBV18	TRBJ1-5	TGTGCCAGCTCACCGAACTCGAGGGATAGCAATCAGCCCCAGCATTTT	CASSPNSRDSNQPQHF
TRBD1	-	TRBV5-1	TRBJ1-6	TGCGCCAGCAGCTTGGTGGGACAGGGCAGTTCACCCCTCCACTTT	CASSLVGQGSSPLHF
-	few	TRBV7-8	TRBJ2-1	TGTGCCAGCAGCTTCGGACAGCCAACTTACAATGAGCAGTTCTTC	CASSFGQPTYNEQFF
TRBD2	once	TRBV5-1	TRBJ2-3	TGCGCCAGCAGCTTTCGCGGGAGGGGGACTGGAGATACGCAGTATTTT	CASSFRGRGTGDTQYF
-	-	TRBV12-3/TRBV12-4	TRBJ2-3	TGTGCCAGCAGCCGAGGGCGCACAGATACGCAGTATTTT	CASSRGRTDTQYF
TRBD1	-	TRBV2	TRBJ1-6	TGTGCCAGCGGGTCACAGGGGCGGCATTCACCCCTCCACTTT	CASGSQGRHSPLHF
-	once	TRBV25-1	TRBJ2-3	TGTGCCAGCAGTGCCCCCGGTGATACGCAGTATTTT	CASSAPGDTQYF
TRBD2	-	TRBV25-1	TRBJ2-7	TGTGCCAGCAGTGATTCGTCCGGGACTAGTGTCGAGCAGTACTTC	CASSDSSGTSVEQYF
TRBD1	-	TRBV4-1	TRBJ1-2	TGCGCCAGCAGCCAGCAAAAGGGACAGGCATATGGCTACACCTTC	CASSQQKGQAYGYTF
-	-	TRBV5-1	TRBJ1-1	TGCGCCAGCAGCTTGTGGTCGGCGGACACTGAAGCTTTCTTT	CASSLWSADTEAFF
TRBD1	-	TRBV2	TRBJ2-4	TGTGCCAGCAGCGACAGGGGCGGCATTCAGTACTTC	CASSDRGGIQYF
-	-	TRBV10-3	TRBJ1-3	TGTGCCATCAGTGGGGACTGGGGCTCTGGAAACACCATATATTTT	CAISGDWGSGNTIYF
-	-	TRBV5-4	TRBJ1-2	TGTGCCAGCAGCTTGGCCCCCACTACCATCCCTGGTGGAGGCTACACCTTC	CASSLAPTTIPGGGYTF
-	-	TRBV12-5	TRBJ1-1	TGTGCTAGTGGTTTGCTTCGACAGGTGAACACTGAAGCTTTCTTT	CASGLLRQVNTEAFF
TRBD2	-	TRBV9	TRBJ2-1	TGTGCCAGCAGAGAGGCGGGACTAGACCACAATGAGCAGTTCTTC	CASREAGLDHNEQFF